One and the same sample provided the 16 T cell receptor beta chains below, sequenced in a study of cytomegalovirus exposure and HLA in healthy donors. In the PCR, 60 Vbeta and 13 Jbeta primers were used. Libraries were prepared by immunoSEQ multiplex PCR; TCRdb keeps only in-frame clonotypes and omits some of them. The table lists 200,000 or so clones, 65% to 80% of them singletons. The sequenced sample consisted of PBMCs. The receptors come from a man over 45 in good health and CMV-seronegative.

This chain connects TRBV19 to TRBJ1-1, with D maybe TRBD1 (5 bases). This CDR3 has 15 residues. Germline loops: CDR1 LNHDA, CDR2 SQIVND (reference sequence). The V end was cut by 3 bases, the J end by 7 bases, with 18 bases between. The CDR3 region has the DNA TGTGCCAGTAGTATCTCGCTTCTCAGGGCCAATGAAGCTTTCTTT. Residues: CASSISLLRANEAFF.

V is TRBV5-6 and J is TRBJ1-4; D gene unclear. The germline V gene encodes CDR1 SGHDT and CDR2 YYEEEE. Trimming stripped 0 bases from V and 8 bases from J, with 8 bases between. The CDR3 is 13 residues long. The CDR3, as DNA: TGTGCCAGCAGCTTGGGGAGTGAAGAAAAACTGTTTTTT. This encodes CASSLGSEEKLFF.

V gene TRBV29-1 combines with J gene TRBJ2-3; D is uncertain. CDR3 length equals 13 residues. Per germline, CDR1 SQVTM and CDR2 ANQGSEA. The V end was cut by 8 bases, the J end by 6 bases, with 18 bases between. In DNA form, the CDR3 reads TGCAGCCTTTACCTCGGCGGTTCCGATACGCAGTATTTT. Residues: CSLYLGGSDTQYF.

This clone was recorded a few times. The chain joins TRBV11-2 to TRBJ2-7; 15 positions match TRBD2. The germline V gene encodes CDR1 SGHAT and CDR2 FQNNGV. The length of the CDR3 is 15 residues. The trim removed 5 bases at V and 4 bases at J, leaving 3 bases unmatched. CDR3 protein: CASSPGTSGGYEQYF. CDR3 coding DNA: TGTGCCAGCAGCCCGGGGACTAGCGGGGGGTACGAGCAGTACTTC.

This chain links TRBV7-2 with TRBJ1-4; D is unresolved. The CDR3 sequence is 15 residues long. Germline values: CDR1 SGHTA, CDR2 FQGNSA. V was cut by 1 base and J by 5 bases, with 11 bases left in between. The CDR3 loop reads CASSLVGVGNEKLFF. The CDR3 bases are TGTGCCAGCAGCTTAGTCGGGGTCGGAAATGAAAAACTGTTTTTT.

V and J are TRBV27 and TRBJ2-1; D is possibly TRBD2 (6 bases). V was pared by 10 bases and J by 0 bases, with 16 bases between. The CDR3 sequence is 15 residues long. Germline loops: CDR1 MNHEY, CDR2 SMNVEV (reference sequence). CDR3: CATLRSGDSYNEQFF. The CDR3 coding sequence is TGTGCCACCTTAAGATCGGGGGACTCCTACAATGAGCAGTTCTTC.

DNA for the CDR3: TGTGCCAGTAGGGAGACAGGGAGAAATTCACCCCTCCACTTT. It translates to CASRETGRNSPLHF. This chain links TRBV19 with TRBJ1-6, with 7 bases matching TRBD1. The J segment lost 7 bases and the V segment lost 6 bases, leaving 6 bases of the junction unmatched. From germline, CDR1 is LNHDA and CDR2 SQIVND (reference sequence). This CDR3 has 14 amino acids.

In DNA, the CDR3 is TGTGCCAGCAGCGTAACTAAGGGGACAGGGGCTAACTCTGGAAACACCATATATTTT. This sequence encodes CASSVTKGTGANSGNTIYF. The chain is built from TRBV9 and TRBJ1-3; 10 nucleotides align to TRBD1. The ends lost 1 base at V and 0 bases at J; junction bases unmatched: 10. This CDR3 is 19 amino acids long. CDR1 is SGDLS and CDR2 is YYNGEE in the germline V gene. Together with reference TRBV9 and TRBJ1-3, the CDR3 gives the full variable domain: DSGVTQTPKHLITATGQRVTLRCSPRSGDLSVYWYQQSLDQGLQFLIQYYNGEERAKGNILERFSAQQFPDLHSELNLSSLELGDSALYFCASSVTKGTGANSGNTIYFGEGSWLTVV.

The chain couples TRBV19 to TRBJ1-2; perhaps TRBD1 as D (6 bases). CDR3 length equals 14 residues. Germline lookup yields CDR1 LNHDA and CDR2 SQIVND (reference sequence). Trimming removed 0 bases at V and 8 bases at J, with 13 bases between. The CDR3 DNA is TGTGCCAGTAGTATAGAGCCGGGACAACTGGGCTACACCTTC. Amino acids: CASSIEPGQLGYTF.

In its sample, this clone was seen once. The chain uses TRBV19 and TRBJ2-6; tentative D call: TRBD2 (5 bases). The CDR3 runs to 18 residues. V lost 1 base, J lost 4 bases, and 17 bases lay in between. Germline V gives CDR1 LNHDA, CDR2 SQIVND (reference sequence). The CDR3 coding sequence is TGTGCCAGTAGTATAGCCCCGATAGGAGGTCCAGGGGCCAACGTCCTGACTTTC. Protein product: CASSIAPIGGPGANVLTF.

This rearrangement joins TRBV29-1 to TRBJ2-5, with 8 positions matching TRBD1. Judging by the DNA end, TRBJ2-7 fits better; the J call may be wrong. Germline loops: CDR1 SQVTM, CDR2 ANQGSEA. This CDR3 has 14 residues. The CDR3 sequence is CSVAHPGQEHEQYF. The DNA for the CDR3 is TGCAGCGTTGCACATCCGGGACAGGAACACGAGCAGTACTTC.

The chain employs TRBV9 and TRBJ2-1; possible D gene TRBD1, 6 bases. V shed 4 bases and J shed 6 bases, with 17 bases lying between them. Germline V gene sequence: CDR1 SGDLS, CDR2 YYNGEE. The CDR3 has 15 residues. The chain's CDR3 is CASSLGTSVFNEQFF. CDR3 sequence (DNA): TGTGCCAGCAGCCTAGGGACATCGGTTTTCAATGAGCAGTTCTTC.

The chain links TRBV5-1 to TRBJ1-3; maybe TRBD1 (5 bases). The V end was cut by 4 bases, the J end by 0 bases, with 17 bases between. Germline V gives CDR1 SGHRS, CDR2 YFSETQ. The CDR3 sequence is 17 residues long. The CDR3: CASSVGGVGRSGNTIYF. The CDR3 bases are TGCGCCAGCAGCGTTGGGGGGGTTGGGCGCTCTGGAAACACCATATATTTT.

The chain links TRBV19 to TRBJ1-4; D remains unclear. Germline V gives CDR1 LNHDA, CDR2 SQIVND (reference sequence). CDR3 length: 13 amino acids. With 3 bases removed from V and 7 bases from J, the gap between germline ends came to 9 bases. This CDR3 is CASSILGGEKLFF. As DNA, the CDR3 is TGTGCCAGTAGTATCCTTGGCGGTGAAAAACTGTTTTTT.

The chain joins TRBV27 to TRBJ2-7; tentative D call: TRBD2 (6 bases). Trimming took 5 bases from V and 3 from J, leaving 14 bases between them. The CDR3 runs 14 residues. Germline loops: CDR1 MNHEY, CDR2 SMNVEV (reference sequence). The CDR3 DNA follows: TGTGCCAGCAGTCCCGGACTACCTGTCTACGAGCAGTACTTC. Translating it yields CASSPGLPVYEQYF.

This sequence joins TRBV9 and TRBJ2-2, with D possibly being TRBD2 (6 bases). The CDR3 sequence is 17 residues long. Between the trimmed V and J ends, which lost 4 bases and 2 bases, there was a span of 18 bases. The germline V gene encodes CDR1 SGDLS and CDR2 YYNGEE. CDR3 in amino acids: CASSSNRDSFNTGELFF. CDR3 in DNA: TGTGCCAGCAGCTCCAATCGGGACTCCTTTAACACCGGGGAGCTGTTTTTT.